The clone carrying this T cell receptor (beta chain) has just a few counts. The table came from immunoSEQ multiplex PCR; TCRdb's copy has only in-frame clones and leaves some out. The sample holds 150,000 to 200,000 clones, 87% seen once. These data are taken from a study of Ad26.COV2.S vaccination and SARS-CoV-2 variants. Losses at the gene ends were 10 bases for V and 2 bases for J; bases not matched to a gene: 10. The CDR3 totals 14 residues. Germline V gives CDR1 WNHNN, CDR2 SYGVQD (reference sequence). Sequenced material: peripheral blood, taken after recovery from COVID-19. The clonotype originates from a human donor who had recovered from COVID-19. The rearrangement uses TRBV10-1 and TRBJ2-7; 8 positions match TRBD1. CDR3 protein: CATARDRRPYEQYF. The CDR3 DNA sequence: TGCGCCACCGCCCGGGACAGGCGACCCTACGAGCAGTACTTC.